Reported below is one T cell receptor beta chain. Sequencing used immunoSEQ multiplex PCR; TCRdb keeps in-frame clones, though not all of them. This table holds about 44,000 clones, roughly 87% found once. This sample stems from a study of blood T cell repertoires in COVID-19. The material sequenced was peripheral blood. This sequence originates from a woman of 80 years or more in a cohort sampled during active or convalescent COVID-19.

This chain's CDR3 is CASSGRSSTEAFF. In DNA form, the CDR3 reads TGTGCCAGCAGCGGCAGGTCGTCCACTGAAGCTTTCTTT. The chain combines TRBV9 with TRBJ1-1; D uncertain. Per the germline V gene, CDR1 is SGDLS and CDR2 is YYNGEE. This CDR3 contains 13 residues. V lost 3 bases to trimming and J lost 4 bases, with 10 bases between them. The full variable domain, in which reference TRBV9 and TRBJ1-1 provide the parts outside the CDR3, is DSGVTQTPKHLITATGQRVTLRCSPRSGDLSVYWYQQSLDQGLQFLIQYYNGEERAKGNILERFSAQQFPDLHSELNLSSLELGDSALYFCASSGRSSTEAFFGQGTRLTVV.